A selection of T cell receptor beta chains follows, all from one sample in a study of cytomegalovirus exposure and HLA in healthy donors. The data were produced by immunoSEQ multiplex PCR, yet TCRdb's version contains in-frame clones alone and is incomplete. The data show around 180,000 clones, around 83% seen once. Sequenced: PBMCs. The origin of the receptors is a girl aged 2 to 10 in good health and CMV-seropositive. The CDR3 runs from the conserved cysteine through the conserved F or W. Fields, in order: J gene, V gene, D gene, clone size, CDR3 length, CDR3 DNA, CDR3 protein. A D gene is named only where the DNA matches it firmly. Clone size is shown for a subset of rows, as once, few, many or a class of expanded clone.

>TRBJ2-1|TRBV7-9|TRBD1|.|12
TGTGCCAGCAACAGGGGTGGCTATGAGCAGTTCTTC
CASNRGGYEQFF
>TRBJ1-1|TRBV5-1|.|few|14
TGCGCCAGCAGCCGGGGGACTGCGAACACTGAAGCTTTCTTT
CASSRGTANTEAFF
>TRBJ2-1|TRBV10-3|TRBD1|.|13
TGTGCCATCAGTGAGCAGGGGGTTACTGAGCAGTTCTTC
CAISEQGVTEQFF
>TRBJ1-5|TRBV28|.|.|17
TGTGCCAGCAGCTTGCTCGGGGGAGGGTTGGGAAATCAGCCCCAGCATTTT
CASSLLGGGLGNQPQHF
>TRBJ1-1|TRBV19|.|few|14
TGTGCCAGTAGTATAGGGACAGAGAACACTGAAGCTTTCTTT
CASSIGTENTEAFF
>TRBJ1-3|TRBV15|.|.|16
TGTGCCACCAGCACCGACAGGTACCAAGCTGGAAACACCATATATTTT
CATSTDRYQAGNTIYF
>TRBJ2-1|TRBV28|TRBD1|.|16
TGTGCCAGCAGTTTAAGGGGGACAGGGGTAAGAAATGAGCAGTTCTTC
CASSLRGTGVRNEQFF
>TRBJ2-3|TRBV5-1|TRBD1|.|15
TGCGCCAGCAGCCTGGACAGGGGGCGCACAGATACGCAGTATTTT
CASSLDRGRTDTQYF
>TRBJ2-7|TRBV18|.|.|12
TGTGCCAGCTCTCCGGACAGTTACGAGCAGTACTTC
CASSPDSYEQYF
>TRBJ2-7|TRBV9|.|.|17
TGTGCCAGCAGCGTAGGACCGCCGGGGGGCACAGCCTACGAGCAGTACTTC
CASSVGPPGGTAYEQYF
>TRBJ1-4|TRBV29-1|.|.|14
TGCAGCGTTGAACTAGGGAGGTTGCCCGAAAAACTGTTTTTT
CSVELGRLPEKLFF
>TRBJ1-2|TRBV6-6|TRBD1|.|14
TGTGCCAGCAGTTACTCCGGGACAGGGGGACGCTACACCTTC
CASSYSGTGGRYTF
>TRBJ2-7|TRBV28|TRBD1|.|14
TGTGCCAGCTACGATGGGACAGTTACCTACGAGCAGTACTTC
CASYDGTVTYEQYF
>TRBJ1-1|TRBV5-6|TRBD1|.|15
TGTGCCAGCAGCTTTAGGACAGGGGTAAACACTGAAGCTTTCTTT
CASSFRTGVNTEAFF
>TRBJ2-2|TRBV21-1|.|.|18
TGTGCCAGCAGCAAAGTTAGGGGGGGCCACGGGAGTAGGCGGGAGCTGTTTTTT
CASSKVRGGHGSRRELFF
>TRBJ1-1|TRBV29-1|.|.|13
TGCAGCGTTGTCACCCAGGCGAACACTGAAGCTTTCTTT
CSVVTQANTEAFF
>TRBJ1-1|TRBV7-8|.|once|14
TGTGCCAGCAGCCCTGCCCAGTTGAACACTGAAGCTTTCTTT
CASSPAQLNTEAFF
>TRBJ1-2|TRBV4-1|TRBD1|.|17
TGCGCCAGCAGCCATATAACAGGGGGGGTATTTCACTATGGCTACACCTTC
CASSHITGGVFHYGYTF
>TRBJ2-3|TRBV2|.|once|13
TGTGCCACCCTGACAGAACGCACAGATACGCAGTATTTT
CATLTERTDTQYF
>TRBJ2-1|TRBV6-5|TRBD1|.|11
TGTGCCACCTACAGGGGATGGGAGCAGTTCTTC
CATYRGWEQFF
>TRBJ1-2|TRBV5-1|.|.|15
TGCGCCAGCAGCTTAGCAATCGACGGAGGCGCGGGCTACACCTTC
CASSLAIDGGAGYTF
>TRBJ2-1|TRBV9|.|few|12
TGTGCCAGCAGCCTGCGGGCCAATGAGCAGTTCTTC
CASSLRANEQFF
>TRBJ1-3|TRBV5-6|.|.|17
TGTGCCAGCAGCACCCGTCTAACTACCCTCTCTGGAAACACCATATATTTT
CASSTRLTTLSGNTIYF
>TRBJ2-1|TRBV5-1|.|.|15
TGCGCCAGCAGCTTTTTACTCGGGTCGTACAATGAGCAGTTCTTC
CASSFLLGSYNEQFF
>TRBJ2-7|TRBV4-1|TRBD2|.|15
TGCGCCAGCAGCCTTATCGGGACTAGCGACTACGAGCAGTACTTC
CASSLIGTSDYEQYF
>TRBJ1-1|TRBV7-9|TRBD1|.|12
TGTGCCACAAAGCAGGGGGGCACTGAAGCTTTCTTT
CATKQGGTEAFF
>TRBJ2-1|TRBV19|TRBD1|.|11
TGTGCCAGCGGGACAGTCAATGAGCAGTTCTTC
CASGTVNEQFF
>TRBJ1-6|TRBV9|.|once|15
TGTGCCAGCAGCGTAGCGGGAGGCGGGAATTCACCCCTCCACTTT
CASSVAGGGNSPLHF
>TRBJ1-2|TRBV27|.|.|13
TGTGCCAGCACCCCTCAAAGGGGTCAGGGCTACACCTTC
CASTPQRGQGYTF
>TRBJ1-5|TRBV5-6|.|few|12
TGTGCCAGCAGCCTTCTTGATCAGCCCCAGCATTTT
CASSLLDQPQHF
>TRBJ2-1|TRBV7-8|TRBD1|few|14
TGTGCCAGCAGCCGGACAGGGGCCTACAATGAGCAGTTCTTC
CASSRTGAYNEQFF
>TRBJ2-1|TRBV9|TRBD1|.|14
TGTGCCAGCAGCTACCGACAGGGTCACAATGAGCAGTTCTTC
CASSYRQGHNEQFF
>TRBJ1-1|TRBV6-1|TRBD1|.|15
TGTGCCAGCAGTGAATATCAAAGGGGGCACACTGAAGCTTTCTTT
CASSEYQRGHTEAFF
>TRBJ1-2|TRBV7-6|TRBD1|.|14
TGTGCCAGCAGCCTCGGACAGGGGGCAGATGGCTACACCTTC
CASSLGQGADGYTF
>TRBJ2-2|TRBV19|.|.|11
TGTGCCAGTAGCCGCACCGGGGAGCTGTTTTTT
CASSRTGELFF
>TRBJ1-1|TRBV6-6|.|.|12
TGTGCCAGCAGTACAGGTTTCACTGAAGCTTTCTTT
CASSTGFTEAFF
>TRBJ2-3|TRBV25-1|.|.|13
TGTGCCAGCAGAGATTCAGGGAAGGATACGCAGTATTTT
CASRDSGKDTQYF
>TRBJ1-3|TRBV30|.|few|15
TGTGCCTGTTCGACCCCTAATGAGGCTGGAAACACCATATATTTT
CACSTPNEAGNTIYF
>TRBJ1-5|TRBV27|.|.|14
TGTGCCAGCAGTCCGACAGGTCCCCGCCGGGCCCAGCATTTT
CASSPTGPRRAQHF
>TRBJ2-7|TRBV7-2|.|.|15
TGTGCCAGCAGCCGAGACCGGCACAGTTCCTACGAGCAGTACTTC
CASSRDRHSSYEQYF
>TRBJ1-1|TRBV5-4|.|.|16
TGTGCCAGCAGCACAGAGAAAGGACACAGGAACACTGAAGCTTTCTTT
CASSTEKGHRNTEAFF
>TRBJ2-7|TRBV7-6|TRBD1|.|17
TGTGCCAGCAGCTTATCCCCCACCGGGACAGCCTCCTACGAGCAGTACTTC
CASSLSPTGTASYEQYF
>TRBJ1-1|TRBV11-2|TRBD1|.|15
TGTGCCAGCAGCTTATCGGGAGGGGGCGGCCCTGAAGCTTTCTTT
CASSLSGGGGPEAFF
>TRBJ1-1|TRBV28|.|once|11
TGTGCCAGCAGTTCCTACACTGAAGCTTTCTTT
CASSSYTEAFF
>TRBJ2-3|TRBV25-1|.|.|15
TGTGCCAGCAGTGATCCTCGGCTAGCCGCAGATACGCAGTATTTT
CASSDPRLAADTQYF
>TRBJ1-1|TRBV5-1|TRBD1|.|15
TGCGCCAGCAGCTTATACAGGGGTTTTAGGACTGAAGCTTTCTTT
CASSLYRGFRTEAFF
>TRBJ1-1|TRBV15|.|.|15
TGTGCCACCAGCAGAGATCCGGTCGAGGACACTGAAGCTTTCTTT
CATSRDPVEDTEAFF
>TRBJ2-5|TRBV9|TRBD2|.|15
TGTGCCAGCAGCGTAGAGGCGGGAGGGGTGGGGACCCAGTACTTC
CASSVEAGGVGTQYF
>TRBJ2-5|TRBV25-1|.|.|13
TGTGCCAGCAGTGACCTAATTCAAGAGACCCAGTACTTC
CASSDLIQETQYF
>TRBJ1-1|TRBV11-2|.|.|19
TGTGCCAGCAGCCATAACATTCGGGCCTCGCAGGGGTTGAACACTGAAGCTTTCTTT
CASSHNIRASQGLNTEAFF
>TRBJ1-1|TRBV19|TRBD1|few|14
TGTGCCAGTAGTAGGGACAGGGAGGGAACTGAAGCTTTCTTT
CASSRDREGTEAFF
>TRBJ2-3|TRBV20-1|.|.|11
TGCAGTGCTAGAAGGGGTGCGGGGTGGTATTTT
CSARRGAGWYF